This T cell receptor beta chain was captured by sequencing in a study of T cell repertoires in cytomegalovirus infection. Study-wide background: Matching HLA type, along with CMV infection, was indicated by public TCR beta signatures.

Concerning this clonotype: No antigen is known for it.

Overall study findings and caveats: Pooled public TCR beta family frequency picked out CMV carriers with the relevant HLA. HLA-C-restricted, CMV-specific TCR beta clonotypes were dominant ex vivo.

TCRdb fed the reads into MiXCR, producing one record per CDR3 protein. The data hold around 450,000 distinct CDR3 sequences, with approximately 30% observed a single time. This CDR3 spans 14 amino acids. The ends were cut back, 5 bases at V and 5 bases at J, with 13 bases in the middle. The germline gives CDR1 SGHTA, CDR2 FQGNSA. Material for sequencing was PBMCs. This TCR came from a human donor in good health (CMV status not recorded). Some clones in this sample may be carry-over from other donors' samples. The gene calls are TRBV7-2 and TRBJ2-1; possibly TRBD2 for D (7 bases). CDR3 DNA sequence: TGTGCCAGCAGCCTAGGGGGAGGGGACAATGAGCAGTTCTTC. Residues: CASSLGGGDNEQFF.